The 32 T cell receptor beta chains below all came from one sample that was sequenced in a study of cytomegalovirus exposure and HLA in healthy donors. Vbeta (60) and Jbeta (13) primers were used in the PCR. TCRdb's copy holds only in-frame clones and misses some; the assay was immunoSEQ multiplex PCR. The repertoire holds over 100,000 clones, with approximately 75% as singletons. The sequenced sample consisted of PBMCs. The receptors originated from a man in his forties or fifties in good health and CMV-seropositive.

This chain links TRBV12-5 with TRBJ1-5; 8 positions agree with TRBD1. V shed 6 bases and J 9 bases; nucleotides not matched to a gene: 10. There are 14 residues in the CDR3. Per the germline V gene, CDR1 is LGHNT and CDR2 is FRNRAP. CDR3 nucleotides: TGTGCTAGTGGGGAGGGACAGGTGATAGGGCCCCAGCATTTT. Its translation is CASGEGQVIGPQHF.

V gene TRBV7-9 combines with J gene TRBJ1-1; D is perhaps TRBD1 (5 bases). Germline V gene data show CDR1 as SEHNR and CDR2 as FQNEAQ (reference sequence). V lost 1 base, J lost 3 bases, and 6 bases lay in between. The CDR3 extends over 13 amino acids. This CDR3 reads CASSLGGDTEAFF. Written as DNA, the CDR3 is TGTGCCAGCAGCTTAGGGGGGGACACTGAAGCTTTCTTT.

The rearrangement uses TRBV4-1 and TRBJ1-2; D is perhaps TRBD1 (6 bases). Between the trimmed V and J ends, which lost 4 bases and 0 bases, there was a span of 12 bases. The CDR3 totals 15 residues. Germline V gives CDR1 MGHRA, CDR2 YSYEKL. In DNA form, the CDR3 reads TGCGCCAGCAGCCGAACAGGGTCTACTAACTATGGCTACACCTTC. This translates into CASSRTGSTNYGYTF.

The V and J genes are TRBV5-1 and TRBJ2-5, with no clear D. Trimming pared 3 bases from V and 5 bases from J, leaving 8 bases between. The CDR3 covers 12 residues. The germline CDR1 and CDR2 sequences are SGHRS and YFSETQ. CDR3 in DNA: TGCGCCAGCAGCTGGTCCGGGGAGACCCAGTACTTC. As protein: CASSWSGETQYF.

The J gene is TRBJ1-4, the V gene TRBV5-1, with 7 bases aligning to TRBD1. CDR3 length equals 15 residues. J lost 2 bases, V lost 4 bases, and 5 bases had no gene match. The germline V gene encodes CDR1 SGHRS and CDR2 YFSETQ. CDR3 coding DNA: TGCGCCAGCAGCATAACGGGACAGACTAATGAAAAACTGTTTTTT. Translated: CASSITGQTNEKLFF.

V gene TRBV19 combines with J gene TRBJ1-1; TRBD1 aligns across 8 bases. This CDR3 is built from 13 residues. V shed 7 bases and J 4 bases; nucleotides not matched to a gene: 5. CDR1 is LNHDA and CDR2 is SQIVND in the germline V gene (reference sequence). DNA of the CDR3: TGTGCCAGTATGAGGACAGGGTTCACTGAAGCTTTCTTT. Translated: CASMRTGFTEAFF.

The chain is built from TRBV7-9 and TRBJ2-7; D unresolved. Germline CDR1 is SEHNR and CDR2 is FQNEAQ (reference sequence). The CDR3 is 15 amino acids. The ends were cut back, 5 bases at V and 4 bases at J, with 18 bases in the middle. CDR3 loop: CASSPPGRPKYEQYF. CDR3 in DNA: TGTGCCAGCAGCCCGCCGGGTAGGCCAAAATACGAGCAGTACTTC.

J is TRBJ1-5 and V is TRBV19; tentative D call: TRBD1 (6 bases). V was clipped by 5 bases and J by 1 base, with 18 bases between them. In germline, CDR1 is LNHDA, CDR2 SQIVND (reference sequence). The CDR3 is 17 amino acids. CDR3 DNA: TGTGCCAGTAGTGATCGGGGGGCAGTCCGAAGCAATCAGCCCCAGCATTTT. Its protein is CASSDRGAVRSNQPQHF.

In this sample, this clone turned up a few times. The chain joins TRBV4-3 to TRBJ1-5; D remains ambiguous. The V and J ends lost 2 bases and 8 bases respectively, with 10 bases between them. This CDR3 has 13 residues. Per the germline V gene, CDR1 is LGHNA and CDR2 is YSLEER. CDR3 in DNA: TGCGCCAGCAGCCAAAATCGCGGGAAGCCCCAGCATTTT. Translated: CASSQNRGKPQHF.

The CDR3 loop is CASSPLPPQGAPTYEQYF. The CDR3, as DNA: TGTGCCAGCTCACCCTTACCCCCACAGGGGGCGCCAACCTACGAGCAGTACTTC. The rearrangement links TRBV18 to TRBJ2-7; 9 bases fit TRBD1. Looked up from germline, CDR1 is KGHSH and CDR2 is LQKENI. With V trimmed by 3 bases and J by 2 bases, 14 bases remained unmatched. This CDR3 is built from 18 residues. The full variable domain, in which reference TRBV18 and TRBJ2-7 provide the parts outside the CDR3, is NAGVMQNPRHLVRRRGQEARLRCSPMKGHSHVYWYRQLPEEGLKFMVYLQKENIIDESGMPKERFSAEFPKEGPSILRIQQVVRGDSAAYFCASSPLPPQGAPTYEQYFGPGTRLTVT.

This clone appeared a few times. This sequence joins TRBV7-9 and TRBJ2-1; the D is unclear. CDR1 and CDR2 (germline): SEHNR, FQNEAQ (reference sequence). V was clipped by 0 bases and J by 10 bases, with 16 bases between them. The CDR3 has 15 amino acids. The CDR3 DNA is TGTGCCAGCAGCTTAGCGCTTGGCAGGTCCGAAGAGCAGTTCTTC. Amino acid sequence: CASSLALGRSEEQFF.

This clone was recorded a few times. This sequence joins TRBV6-6 and TRBJ1-5, with 7 positions matching TRBD1. The CDR3 consists of 15 residues. V dropped 5 bases and J dropped 4; count of bases not matched to a gene: 8. Germline CDR1 reads MNHNY; CDR2 reads SVGAGI (reference sequence). Here the CDR3 reads CASSRYTGVNQPQHF. In DNA form, the CDR3 reads TGTGCCAGCAGTCGTTATACAGGGGTTAATCAGCCCCAGCATTTT.

This chain uses TRBV4-1 with TRBJ2-5; D unresolved. With 1 base removed from V and 3 bases from J, the gap between germline ends came to 9 bases. The CDR3 totals 14 residues. Germline V gene data show CDR1 as MGHRA and CDR2 as YSYEKL. The CDR3 spells CASSQVGPKETQYF. The CDR3 region has the DNA TGCGCCAGCAGCCAAGTGGGCCCAAAAGAGACCCAGTACTTC.

The J gene is TRBJ2-3, the V gene TRBV10-1; TRBD2 matches 9 bases. The CDR3 length is 14 residues. V dropped 8 bases and J dropped 4; count of bases not matched to a gene: 7. Germline V gene lookup returns CDR1 WNHNN and CDR2 SYGVQD (reference sequence). The CDR3 sequence: CASSQRGEADTQYF. CDR3 in DNA: TGCGCCAGCTCTCAGCGGGGGGAGGCAGATACGCAGTATTTT.

This chain connects TRBV10-3 to TRBJ2-7; weak D call: TRBD2 (7 bases). Germline V gene sequence: CDR1 ENHRY, CDR2 SYGVKD. CDR3 length: 15 amino acids. The V end was cut by 4 bases, the J end by 1 base, with 14 bases between. This chain's CDR3 is CAISGGGGQSYEQYF. Here the CDR3 DNA reads TGTGCCATCAGTGGGGGCGGGGGCCAATCCTACGAGCAGTACTTC.

The chain uses TRBV29-1 and TRBJ2-5; 9 bases are shared with TRBD1. The closer fit of TRBJ2-7 to the DNA end suggests the J call may be wrong. Looked up from germline, CDR1 is SQVTM and CDR2 is ANQGSEA. CDR3 length: 13 residues. CDR3 loop: CSVRGDRVYEQYF. The CDR3 DNA reads TGCAGCGTTCGAGGGGACAGGGTCTACGAGCAGTACTTC.

The chain carries TRBV29-1 and TRBJ2-3, with no clear D. This CDR3 has 13 amino acids. Trimming took 4 bases from V and 3 from J, leaving 11 bases between them. The germline gives CDR1 SQVTM, CDR2 ANQGSEA. CDR3 residues: CSVGAGQTDTQYF. The CDR3 bases are TGCAGCGTTGGGGCCGGTCAGACAGATACGCAGTATTTT.

The chain is built from TRBV14 and TRBJ2-7, with TRBD1 as a possible D gene (5 bases). Trimming took 0 bases from V and 3 from J, leaving 9 bases between them. CDR1 is SGHDN and CDR2 is FVKESK in the germline V gene. The CDR3 is made up of 14 amino acids. The CDR3 DNA reads as TGTGCCAGCAGCCAAGAAGGACAAAACTACGAGCAGTACTTC. This codes for CASSQEGQNYEQYF.

This clone occurred once. The CDR3 DNA sequence: TGCAGCGTGAGTCCGGGACAGGGACAACTGAATAACTATGGCTACACCTTC. Translating gives CSVSPGQGQLNNYGYTF. This rearrangement joins TRBV29-1 to TRBJ1-2, with 9 bases identical to TRBD1. With V trimmed by 6 bases and J by 1 base, 15 bases remained unmatched. The CDR3 has 17 amino acids. The germline CDR1 and CDR2 sequences are SQVTM and ANQGSEA.

The chain is built from TRBV4-2 and TRBJ2-5, with D possibly being TRBD2 (6 bases). The CDR3 runs 13 residues. CDR1 and CDR2 from the germline V gene are LGHNA and YNFKEQ. V was cut by 1 base and J by 9 bases, with 12 bases left in between. The chain's CDR3 is CASSQGGVPAQYF. The CDR3 nucleotides are TGTGCCAGCAGCCAAGGCGGGGTACCGGCCCAGTACTTC.

The chain links TRBV5-1 to TRBJ1-1; tentative D call: TRBD1 (5 bases). Germline V gene lookup returns CDR1 SGHRS and CDR2 YFSETQ. The CDR3 consists of 15 residues. V lost 2 bases to trimming and J lost 1 base, with 12 bases between them. CDR3 in amino acids: CASSLAGTRNTEAFF. CDR3 DNA sequence: TGCGCCAGCAGCTTAGCAGGGACTAGGAACACTGAAGCTTTCTTT.

This chain connects TRBV5-4 to TRBJ2-2, with D maybe TRBD2 (7 bases). The germline V gene encodes CDR1 SGHNT and CDR2 YYREEE (reference sequence). CDR3 length: 20 residues. Between the trimmed V and J ends, which lost 1 base and 0 bases, there was a span of 22 bases. The CDR3 spells CASSLKLGSRGGANTGELFF. The CDR3 DNA sequence: TGTGCCAGCAGCTTGAAATTGGGCTCAAGGGGGGGCGCGAACACCGGGGAGCTGTTTTTT.

The gene calls are TRBV5-1 and TRBJ2-5; D might be TRBD1 (5 bases). Looked up from germline, CDR1 is SGHRS and CDR2 is YFSETQ. This CDR3 is 16 amino acids long. V lost 2 bases, J lost 0 bases, and 14 bases lay in between. The CDR3 DNA is TGCGCCAGCAGCTTTGGGGCTGTCTGGGACCAAGAGACCCAGTACTTC. Residues: CASSFGAVWDQETQYF.

This sequence joins TRBV6-4 and TRBJ2-1; 12 nucleotides agree with TRBD2. CDR3 length equals 15 residues. Looked up from germline, CDR1 is MRHNA and CDR2 is SNTAGT. V trimming: 0 bases; J trimming: 7 bases; junction bases outside the gene matches: 1. The CDR3 DNA reads as TGTGCCAGCAGTGACTCAACTAGCGGGAGGAATGAGCAGTTCTTC. Its protein is CASSDSTSGRNEQFF.

The chain combines TRBV7-6 with TRBJ1-3; D is undetermined. Trimming shortened V by 5 bases and J by 0 bases, and 11 bases separated the two germline ends. The CDR3 has 15 residues. From germline, CDR1 is SGHVS and CDR2 FNYEAQ. CDR3 region: CASSLGRASGNTIYF. DNA for the CDR3: TGTGCCAGCAGCCTCGGGCGGGCCTCTGGAAACACCATATATTTT. Together with reference TRBV7-6 and TRBJ1-3, the CDR3 gives the full variable domain: GAGVSQSPRYKVTKRGQDVALRCDPISGHVSLYWYRQALGQGPEFLTYFNYEAQQDKSGLPNDRFSAERPEGSISTLTIQRTEQRDSAMYRCASSLGRASGNTIYFGEGSWLTVV.

V and J are TRBV19 and TRBJ2-7; perhaps TRBD2 as D (5 bases). The germline V gene has CDR1 LNHDA and CDR2 SQIVND (reference sequence). V was clipped by 3 bases and J by 6 bases, with 12 bases between them. This CDR3 contains 13 residues. The CDR3 DNA is TGTGCCAGTAGTATTTATGATGGGAGCGAGCAGTACTTC. Its protein product is CASSIYDGSEQYF.

The J gene is TRBJ1-5, the V gene TRBV21-1; the tabulated D call, TRBD1, remains unverified against the DNA. TRBV21-1 is noted as a pseudogene. This CDR3 contains 16 residues. CDR3 in amino acids: CASSKEAGMGNQPQHF. The CDR3 bases are TGTGCCAGCAGCAAAGAGGCAGGAATGGGCAATCAGCCCCAGCATTTT.

V and J are TRBV12-5 and TRBJ2-2, with D unclear. Trimming removed 4 bases from V and 6 bases from J, with 9 bases in between. This CDR3 has 13 amino acids. Looked up from germline, CDR1 is LGHNT and CDR2 is FRNRAP. This CDR3 reads CASGSERAGELFF. The CDR3 DNA sequence: TGTGCTAGTGGTTCCGAACGGGCCGGGGAGCTGTTTTTT.

This clone was recorded only once. The rearrangement links TRBV27 to TRBJ1-1; no definite D call. The CDR3 length is 13 residues. CDR1 and CDR2 (germline): MNHEY, SMNVEV (reference sequence). Trimming stripped 4 bases from V and 5 bases from J, with 11 bases between. CDR3 DNA sequence: TGTGCCAGCAGTTCGGATAGCGGGACTGAAGCTTTCTTT. Translated: CASSSDSGTEAFF.

V and J are TRBV19 and TRBJ2-5, with D unclear. Trimming stripped 5 bases from V and 5 bases from J, with 9 bases between. The CDR3 totals 12 residues. Looked up from germline, CDR1 is LNHDA and CDR2 is SQIVND (reference sequence). CDR3 sequence: CASSSLSETQYF. CDR3 nucleotides: TGTGCCAGTAGTTCCCTTAGTGAGACCCAGTACTTC.

This rearrangement joins TRBV11-2 to TRBJ2-2, with 7 bases lining up with TRBD1. From germline, CDR1 is SGHAT and CDR2 FQNNGV. The CDR3 has 14 amino acids. V was clipped by 5 bases and J by 5 bases; unmatched bases: 5. CDR3 DNA: TGTGCCAGCAGCGAGGGACAGACAACCGGGGAGCTGTTTTTT. This sequence encodes CASSEGQTTGELFF. Full variable domain (outside the CDR3, taken from reference TRBV11-2 and TRBJ2-2): EAGVAQSPRYKIIEKRQSVAFWCNPISGHATLYWYQQILGQGPKLLIQFQNNGVVDDSQLPKDRFSAERLKGVDSTLKIQPAKLEDSAVYLCASSEGQTTGELFFGEGSRLTVL.

The V gene is TRBV10-3, the J gene TRBJ1-2, with 10 bases lining up with TRBD1. Germline CDR1 is ENHRY and CDR2 is SYGVKD. The CDR3 consists of 14 residues. V gave up 5 bases and J gave up 3 bases; unmatched junction bases: 3. Here the CDR3 reads CAISTGTGDYGYTF. The CDR3 DNA is TGTGCCATCAGTACCGGGACAGGGGACTATGGCTACACCTTC.